This TCR beta chain emerged from a study of CD8 T cells in ankylosing spondylitis. One entry per CDR3 protein results from TCRdb running MiXCR on the 5' RACE reads. The profile covers hundreds of thousands of distinct CDR3 sequences, with less than 25% appearing a single time and 3.5% taken by the ten largest. Between the trimmed V and J ends, which lost 7 bases and 5 bases, there was a span of 9 bases. CDR3 length equals 12 residues. The V gene's germline CDR1 is MNHNS and CDR2 SASEGT. This clonotype was counted only a few times. The source material was blood, either unsorted or a sorted T cell fraction (not recorded which). The chain couples TRBV6-1 to TRBJ2-4; D unresolved. The clonotype comes from a female donor with ankylosing spondylitis or in good health (not recorded which). CDR3 nucleotides: TGTGCCAGCACTCCGAGCGAAAACATTCAGTACTTC. Translated, it gives CASTPSENIQYF.